Detailed here is one T cell receptor beta chain. The data stem from a study of blood T cell repertoires in COVID-19. The data were produced by immunoSEQ multiplex PCR, yet TCRdb's version contains in-frame clones alone and is incomplete. The table has about 400,000 clones, 85% to 90% seen once. V lost 6 bases and J lost 3; bases outside the gene matches: 1. CDR3 length equals 13 residues. Input material: peripheral blood. The receptor's source is a woman aged 25 to 39 with acute or convalescent COVID-19. V and J are TRBV12-3 or TRBV12-4 and TRBJ2-1, with 8 positions matching TRBD1. The CDR3 nucleotides are TGTGCCAGCAGACAGGGGGTCTACAATGAGCAGTTCTTC. It specifies CASRQGVYNEQFF.